The 5 T cell receptor beta chains below come from one sample, sequenced in a study of shared clonotypes between healthy human individuals. Only in-frame clones appear in the TCRdb table, and some are missing; sequencing was by immunoSEQ multiplex PCR. The data contain about 1,500,000 clones, 96% of them singletons. Sequenced input: naive CD4+ T cells sorted from blood. Subset specified: CD45RA+ positively selected. The origin of the receptors is a man younger than 40 in good health.

The rearrangement links TRBV2 to TRBJ2-1; D is perhaps TRBD2 (6 bases). This CDR3 has 16 residues. Per the germline V gene, CDR1 is SNHLY and CDR2 is FYNNEI. Trimming took off 6 bases at V and 3 bases at J, with 18 bases between the two ends. The CDR3 bases are TGTGCCAGCAGGAGACTAGATTTTAACGTCTACAATGAGCAGTTCTTC. It encodes CASRRLDFNVYNEQFF.

The chain has TRBV10-3 and TRBJ2-5; a weak D match, TRBD2 (5 bases). Trimming removed 10 bases from V and 5 bases from J, with 17 bases in between. Germline lookup yields CDR1 ENHRY and CDR2 SYGVKD. CDR3 length: 13 amino acids. CDR3 amino acids: CATCRGSGETQYF. In DNA form, the CDR3 reads TGTGCCACTTGCCGGGGAAGTGGTGAGACCCAGTACTTC.

The rearrangement uses TRBV7-2 and TRBJ1-1, with 7 nucleotides matching TRBD1. The germline gives CDR1 SGHTA, CDR2 FQGNSA. V shed 6 bases and J 3 bases; nucleotides not matched to a gene: 7. This CDR3 comprises 14 residues. CDR3 sequence (DNA): TGTGCCAGCAGTCGACAGGGTTCGGACACTGAAGCTTTCTTT. Protein: CASSRQGSDTEAFF.

The chain has TRBV5-8 and TRBJ2-7, with a tentative D call TRBD2 (5 bases). This CDR3 comprises 11 residues. The ends were cut back, 0 bases at V and 7 bases at J, with 5 bases in the middle. The germline CDR1 and CDR2 sequences are SGHTS and YDEGEE. The CDR3 is CASSLAGEQYF. The CDR3 bases are TGTGCCAGCAGCTTGGCGGGAGAGCAGTACTTC.

The V call is TRBV2, the J call TRBJ2-7, with 8 bases fitting TRBD2. The length of the CDR3 is 16 residues. J gave up 0 bases and V 2 bases, and 6 bases lay outside the gene matches. Per the germline V gene, CDR1 is SNHLY and CDR2 is FYNNEI. The CDR3 coding sequence is TGTGCCAGCAGTGAACGGGGGGGCAGGGCCTCCTACGAGCAGTACTTC. Translated, it gives CASSERGGRASYEQYF. Full variable domain (rest looked up from reference TRBV2 and TRBJ2-7): EPEVTQTPSHQVTQMGQEVILRCVPISNHLYFYWYRQILGQKVEFLVSFYNNEISEKSEIFDDQFSVERPDGSNFTLKIRSTKLEDSAMYFCASSERGGRASYEQYFGPGTRLTVT.